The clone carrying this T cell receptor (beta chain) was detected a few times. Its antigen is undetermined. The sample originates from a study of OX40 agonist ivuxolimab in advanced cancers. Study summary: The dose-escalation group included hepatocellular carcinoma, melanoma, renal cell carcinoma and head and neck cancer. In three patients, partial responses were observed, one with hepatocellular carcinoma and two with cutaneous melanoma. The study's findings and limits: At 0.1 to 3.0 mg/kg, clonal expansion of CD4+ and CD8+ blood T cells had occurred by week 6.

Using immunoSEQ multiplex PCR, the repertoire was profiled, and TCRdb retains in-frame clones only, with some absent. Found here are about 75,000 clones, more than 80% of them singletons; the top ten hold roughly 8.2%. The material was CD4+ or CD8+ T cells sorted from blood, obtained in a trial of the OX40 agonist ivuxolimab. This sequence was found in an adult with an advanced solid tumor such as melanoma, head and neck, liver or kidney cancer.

In DNA form, the CDR3 reads TGTGCCAGCAGCTTTTGGACTGAAGCTTTCTTT. Amino acids: CASSFWTEAFF. The rearrangement links TRBV7-9 to TRBJ1-1; D gene ambiguous. The V end lost 3 bases, the J end lost 5 bases, and 4 bases lay between the germline ends. This CDR3 has 11 residues. Germline V CDR1 and CDR2: SEHNR, FQNEAQ (reference sequence).